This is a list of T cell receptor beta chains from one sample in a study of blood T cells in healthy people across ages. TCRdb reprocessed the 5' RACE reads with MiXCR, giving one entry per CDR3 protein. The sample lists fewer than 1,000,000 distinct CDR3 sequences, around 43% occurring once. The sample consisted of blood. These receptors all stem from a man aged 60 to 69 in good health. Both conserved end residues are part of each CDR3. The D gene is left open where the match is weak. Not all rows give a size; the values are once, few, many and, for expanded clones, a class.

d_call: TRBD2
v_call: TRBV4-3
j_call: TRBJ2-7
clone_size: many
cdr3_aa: CASSQALAGGYEQYF
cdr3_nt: TGCGCCAGCAGCCAAGCCCTAGCGGGGGGTTACGAGCAGTACTTC

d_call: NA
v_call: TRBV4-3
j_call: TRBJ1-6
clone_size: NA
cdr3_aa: CASSQEGPGGQTNSPLHF
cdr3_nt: TGCGCCAGCAGCCAAGAGGGTCCGGGAGGGCAGACCAATTCACCCCTCCACTTT

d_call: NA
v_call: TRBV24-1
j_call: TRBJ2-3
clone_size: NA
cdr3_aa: CATSDRGESTDTQYF
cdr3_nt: TGTGCCACCAGTGACCGCGGGGAGTCCACAGATACGCAGTATTTT

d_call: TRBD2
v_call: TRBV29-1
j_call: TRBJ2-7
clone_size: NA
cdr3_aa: CSASTSGGAPYF
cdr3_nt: TGCAGCGCCTCGACTAGCGGGGGCGCCCCGTACTTC

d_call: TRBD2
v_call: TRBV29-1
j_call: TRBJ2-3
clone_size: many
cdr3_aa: CSEGLAGNTDTQYF
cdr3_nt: TGCAGCGAAGGGCTAGCGGGAAACACAGATACGCAGTATTTT

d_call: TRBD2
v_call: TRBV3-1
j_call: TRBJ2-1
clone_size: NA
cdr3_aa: CASSLRVLAGNNEQFF
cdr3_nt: TGTGCCAGCAGCCTACGGGTGCTAGCGGGGAACAATGAGCAGTTCTTC

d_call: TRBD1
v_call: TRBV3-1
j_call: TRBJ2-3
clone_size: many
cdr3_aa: CASSQAQGARSAGTQYF
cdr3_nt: TGTGCCAGCAGCCAAGCCCAGGGGGCGAGGTCCGCAGGTACGCAGTATTTT

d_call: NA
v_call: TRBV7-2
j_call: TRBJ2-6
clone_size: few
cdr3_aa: CASSLAPSSGTNVLTF
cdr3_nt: TGTGCCAGCAGCTTAGCGCCGAGCTCTGGGACCAACGTCCTGACTTTC

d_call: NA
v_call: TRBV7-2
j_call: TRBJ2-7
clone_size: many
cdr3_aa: CASSLVRDEQYF
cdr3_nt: TGTGCCAGCAGCTTGGTCAGGGACGAGCAGTACTTC

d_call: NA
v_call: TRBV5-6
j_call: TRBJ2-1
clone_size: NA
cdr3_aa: CASSGGPSAEQFF
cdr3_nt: TGTGCCAGCAGCGGGGGCCCGAGCGCTGAGCAGTTCTTC

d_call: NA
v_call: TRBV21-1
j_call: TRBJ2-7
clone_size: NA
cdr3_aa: CASSKARAGSRSYEQYF
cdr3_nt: TGTGCCAGCAGCAAAGCGCGCGCAGGGAGCCGATCCTACGAGCAGTACTTC

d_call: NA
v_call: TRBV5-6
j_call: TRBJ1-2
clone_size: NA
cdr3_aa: CASSLEQLNYDYTF
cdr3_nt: TGTGCCAGCAGCTTGGAACAGCTCAACTATGACTACACCTTC

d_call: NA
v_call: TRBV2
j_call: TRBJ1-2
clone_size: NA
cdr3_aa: CASVTGRILGDGYTF
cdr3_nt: TGTGCCAGCGTTACCGGGCGTATCCTTGGCGATGGCTACACCTTC

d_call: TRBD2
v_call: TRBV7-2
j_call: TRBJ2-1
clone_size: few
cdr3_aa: CASRTLAGGINEQFF
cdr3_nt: TGTGCCAGCAGGACATTAGCGGGGGGGATCAATGAGCAGTTCTTC

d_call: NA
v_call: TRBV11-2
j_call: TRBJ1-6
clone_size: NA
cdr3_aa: CASSLGGVSWNSPLHF
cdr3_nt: TGTGCCAGCAGCTTAGGGGGAGTCTCCTGGAATTCACCCCTCCACTTT

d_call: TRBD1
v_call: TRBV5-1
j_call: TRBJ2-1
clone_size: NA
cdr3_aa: CASSPGTGAVLDEQFF
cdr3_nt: TGCGCCAGCAGCCCGGGGACAGGGGCCGTTTTGGATGAGCAGTTCTTC

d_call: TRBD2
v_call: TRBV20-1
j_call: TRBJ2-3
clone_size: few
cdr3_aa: CSARLAGSDTQYF
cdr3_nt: TGCAGTGCTAGACTAGCGGGTTCAGATACGCAGTATTTT

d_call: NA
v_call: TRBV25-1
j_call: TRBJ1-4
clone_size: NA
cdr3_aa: CASSDSSRATGKLFF
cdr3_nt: TGTGCCAGCAGTGATTCGAGCAGGGCAACGGGAAAACTGTTTTTT

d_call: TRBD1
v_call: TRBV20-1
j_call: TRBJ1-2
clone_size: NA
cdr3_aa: CSASRRGLGYTF
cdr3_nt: TGCAGTGCTAGTAGGAGGGGGCTGGGCTACACCTTC

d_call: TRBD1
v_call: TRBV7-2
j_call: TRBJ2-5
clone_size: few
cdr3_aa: CASSWGTGSGQETQYF
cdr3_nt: TGTGCCAGCAGCTGGGGGACAGGGTCGGGACAAGAGACCCAGTACTTC

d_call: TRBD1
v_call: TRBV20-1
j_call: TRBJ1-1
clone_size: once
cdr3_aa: CSARYGTVVTEAFF
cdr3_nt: TGCAGTGCTAGATATGGGACAGTCGTCACTGAAGCTTTCTTT

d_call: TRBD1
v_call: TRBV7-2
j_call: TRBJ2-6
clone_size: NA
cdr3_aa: CASRPGQGISGANVLTF
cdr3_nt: TGTGCCAGCAGGCCGGGACAGGGTATCTCTGGGGCCAACGTCCTGACTTTC

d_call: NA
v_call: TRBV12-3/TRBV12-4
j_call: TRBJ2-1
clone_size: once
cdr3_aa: CAGEGCNEQFF
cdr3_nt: TGTGCCGGCGAGGGGTGCAATGAGCAGTTCTTC

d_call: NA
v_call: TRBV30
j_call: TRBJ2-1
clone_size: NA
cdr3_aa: CAWSVDGAYNERFF
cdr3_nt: TGTGCCTGGAGTGTGGACGGGGCCTACAATGAGCGGTTCTTC